This T cell receptor beta chain was profiled in a study of T cells after yellow fever vaccination. TCRdb reprocessed the 5' RACE reads with MiXCR, giving one entry per CDR3 protein. The table shows approximately 120,000 distinct CDR3 sequences, with about 7.4% occurring only once. CDR3 length: 15 amino acids. The ends lost 6 bases at V and 1 base at J; junction bases unmatched: 7. Germline V CDR1 and CDR2: KGHSH, LQKENI. This clonotype came up many times. The sample was CD4+ T cells sorted from PBMCs, taken roughly 10 days after the first yellow fever vaccination. The receptor was isolated from a man aged 18 to 30 who received the YFV17D yellow fever vaccine. V is TRBV18 and J is TRBJ2-3; 7 bases align to TRBD2. CDR3 region: CASSIRLAGTDTQYF. Written as DNA, the CDR3 is TGTGCCAGCTCCATCAGACTAGCTGGCACAGATACGCAGTATTTT.